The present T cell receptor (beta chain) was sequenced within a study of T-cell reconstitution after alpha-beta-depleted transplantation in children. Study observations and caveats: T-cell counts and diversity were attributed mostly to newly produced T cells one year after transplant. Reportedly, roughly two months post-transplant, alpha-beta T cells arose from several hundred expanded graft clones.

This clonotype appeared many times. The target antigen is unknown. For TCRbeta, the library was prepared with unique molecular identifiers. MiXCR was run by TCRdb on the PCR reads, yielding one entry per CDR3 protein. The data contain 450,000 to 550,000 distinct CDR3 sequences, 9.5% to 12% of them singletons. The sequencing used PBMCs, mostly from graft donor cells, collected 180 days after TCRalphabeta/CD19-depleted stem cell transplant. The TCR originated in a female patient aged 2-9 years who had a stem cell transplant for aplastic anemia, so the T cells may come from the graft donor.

For the CDR3, the DNA is TGCGCCAGCAGCCTTGGGGTAGCGGCCCAAGAGACCCAGTACTTC. Protein: CASSLGVAAQETQYF. The chain links TRBV5-1 to TRBJ2-5, with D possibly matching TRBD2 (6 bases). Per germline, CDR1 SGHRS and CDR2 YFSETQ. V was shortened by 4 bases and J by 1 base, with 14 bases between the two germline ends. CDR3 size: 15 residues.